The rows below give T cell receptor beta chains drawn from one sample of a study of OX40 agonist ivuxolimab in advanced cancers. Profiling relied on immunoSEQ multiplex PCR, and the TCRdb table lists in-frame clones only, not all of them. The repertoire consists of some 100,000 clones, with less than 95% occurring once and the leading ten covering more than 0.25%. Here the sequenced sample was CD4+ or CD8+ T cells sorted from blood, taken in a trial of the OX40 agonist ivuxolimab. The receptors were sampled from an adult with an advanced solid tumor such as melanoma, head and neck, liver or kidney cancer. Each CDR3 is given with its conserved first and last residue. D genes are given only for firm matches. Clone sizes are given selectively: once, few, many, or a class where the clone is expanded.

J: TRBJ1-5; V: TRBV19; D: .; size: .; DNA: TGTGCCAGTAGCGGGGTGGGATTCAATCAGCCCCAGCATTTT; CDR3: CASSGVGFNQPQHF
J: TRBJ1-3; V: TRBV15; D: .; size: once; DNA: TGTGCCACCAGCAGAGATAAGTTCTCTGGAAACACCATATATTTT; CDR3: CATSRDKFSGNTIYF
J: TRBJ2-2; V: TRBV4-3; D: TRBD2; size: .; DNA: TGCGCCAGCAGCCTGGGACTAGCTCAAGCGAACACCGGGGAGCTGTTTTTT; CDR3: CASSLGLAQANTGELFF
J: TRBJ2-7; V: TRBV18; D: .; size: .; DNA: TGTGCCAGCTCACCCGGGACCGTAGGGGGAGGGGAGCAGTACTTC; CDR3: CASSPGTVGGGEQYF
J: TRBJ2-7; V: TRBV7-2; D: TRBD2; size: .; DNA: TGTGCCAGCAGCTTTTCTCCGGGACTAGCGTCCACCTACGAGCAGTACTTC; CDR3: CASSFSPGLASTYEQYF
J: TRBJ1-1; V: TRBV5-4; D: .; size: .; DNA: TGTGCCAGCAGCCGCCCTACCGACCGACCGAACACTGAAGCTTTCTTT; CDR3: CASSRPTDRPNTEAFF
J: TRBJ1-3; V: TRBV9; D: .; size: .; DNA: TGTGCCAGCAGCGTATATGACTCTGGAAACACCATATATTTT; CDR3: CASSVYDSGNTIYF
J: TRBJ2-5; V: TRBV19; D: .; size: .; DNA: TGTGCCAGTAGTATAGCCCACAGGGAGGGGGAGACCCAGTACTTC; CDR3: CASSIAHREGETQYF
J: TRBJ2-1; V: TRBV7-2; D: TRBD2; size: .; DNA: TGTGCCAGCAGCTCGCTAGCGGGAGTTGGGCATGAGCAGTTCTTC; CDR3: CASSSLAGVGHEQFF
J: TRBJ2-3; V: TRBV11-2; D: TRBD2; size: .; DNA: TGTGCCAGCAGCCCGGGGACTAGCGGGCCGACGCAGTATTTT; CDR3: CASSPGTSGPTQYF
J: TRBJ1-4; V: TRBV7-9; D: TRBD1; size: .; DNA: TGTGCCAGCACCACGGACAGGGGGCGAGAAAAACTGTTTTTT; CDR3: CASTTDRGREKLFF
J: TRBJ1-5; V: TRBV19; D: .; size: .; DNA: TGTGCCAGTAGTATGCGACAGAACAATCAGCCCCAGCATTTT; CDR3: CASSMRQNNQPQHF
J: TRBJ2-1; V: TRBV7-9; D: .; size: .; DNA: TGTGCCAGCAGCCCCCGTGCCGGGATAAGCAATGAGCAGTTCTTC; CDR3: CASSPRAGISNEQFF
J: TRBJ2-1; V: TRBV4-3; D: .; size: .; DNA: TGCGCCAGCAGCCAAGGCTTTACGCGGGCCCAGGGGCTGTTCTTC; CDR3: CASSQGFTRAQGLFF
J: TRBJ2-5; V: TRBV6-1; D: .; size: once; DNA: TGTGCCAGCAGTGAAAACCCCGAAAGGAACCAAGAGACCCAGTACTTC; CDR3: CASSENPERNQETQYF
J: TRBJ2-7; V: TRBV19; D: TRBD2; size: .; DNA: TGTGCCAGTAGTCCTCTCGGACTAGCGGGTATCTACGAGCAGTACTTC; CDR3: CASSPLGLAGIYEQYF
J: TRBJ2-1; V: TRBV10-3; D: .; size: .; DNA: TGTGCCATCAGTGAGTCGGGCACTGGAAATGAGCAGTTCTTC; CDR3: CAISESGTGNEQFF
J: TRBJ2-3; V: TRBV15; D: .; size: .; DNA: TGTGCCACCAGCAGAGTAGCTCAGGGCCGGGCAGATACGCAGTATTTT; CDR3: CATSRVAQGRADTQYF
J: TRBJ2-7; V: TRBV5-5; D: TRBD1; size: .; DNA: TGTGCCAGCAGCCGTACCGGGACAGGGGGCAACGAGCAGTACTTC; CDR3: CASSRTGTGGNEQYF
J: TRBJ1-4; V: TRBV15; D: TRBD1; size: .; DNA: TGTGCCACCAGCAGGGGACAGGACCCGTTTTTT; CDR3: CATSRGQDPFF
J: TRBJ2-3; V: TRBV19; D: TRBD1; size: .; DNA: TGTGCCAGTAGTGAGACAGGGGGCGCGGATACGCAGTATTTT; CDR3: CASSETGGADTQYF
J: TRBJ2-5; V: TRBV29-1; D: .; size: .; DNA: TGCAGCGTTGAAATGGGTAGGGGTGAGACCCAGTACTTC; CDR3: CSVEMGRGETQYF
J: TRBJ2-2; V: TRBV4-3; D: .; size: .; DNA: TGCGCCAGCAGCGCTCAGGTGGGACGGGTGAACACCGGGGAGCTGTTTTTT; CDR3: CASSAQVGRVNTGELFF
J: TRBJ1-5; V: TRBV28; D: TRBD1; size: .; DNA: TGTGCCAGCAGGCTGACAGGGGAAGCCAATCAGCCCCAGCATTTT; CDR3: CASRLTGEANQPQHF
J: TRBJ2-1; V: TRBV7-7; D: .; size: .; DNA: TGTGCCAGCAGCTTAGATCGGTACAATGAGCAGTTCTTC; CDR3: CASSLDRYNEQFF
J: TRBJ1-2; V: TRBV29-1; D: .; size: .; DNA: TGCAGCGCCATCGTAGGCTATGGCTACACCTTC; CDR3: CSAIVGYGYTF
J: TRBJ1-5; V: TRBV5-1; D: TRBD1; size: .; DNA: TGCGCCAGCAGCTTGGATCCCAGGGGGACTCAGCCCCAGCATTTT; CDR3: CASSLDPRGTQPQHF
J: TRBJ2-1; V: TRBV9; D: TRBD1; size: .; DNA: TGTGCCAGCAGCGCCTCGGGACAGATCTACAATGAGCAGTTCTTC; CDR3: CASSASGQIYNEQFF
J: TRBJ2-7; V: TRBV9; D: .; size: .; DNA: TGTGCCAGCAGCGTAGGCGACATCACTACGGGGCAGTACTTC; CDR3: CASSVGDITTGQYF
J: TRBJ2-7; V: TRBV7-9; D: TRBD2; size: .; DNA: TGTGCCAGCAGCTCTACTAGCGGGAGACTCCTCTACGAGCAGTACTTC; CDR3: CASSSTSGRLLYEQYF
J: TRBJ2-7; V: TRBV5-1; D: .; size: .; DNA: TGCGCCAGCAGCTTGGCCCCCAGCTCCTACGAGCAGTACTTC; CDR3: CASSLAPSSYEQYF
J: TRBJ2-7; V: TRBV14; D: .; size: .; DNA: TGTGCCAGCAGCCAAGGGGTCGGGAGACGCTACGAGCAGTACTTC; CDR3: CASSQGVGRRYEQYF
J: TRBJ2-2; V: TRBV7-3; D: .; size: .; DNA: TGTGCCAGCAGCTTAACAGGGTGGGGCACCGGGGAGCTGTTTTTT; CDR3: CASSLTGWGTGELFF
J: TRBJ2-2; V: TRBV6-6; D: TRBD2; size: .; DNA: TGTGCCAGCACTGATAGCGGGAGTGGGACCGGGGAGCTGTTTTTT; CDR3: CASTDSGSGTGELFF
J: TRBJ1-5; V: TRBV5-1; D: .; size: once; DNA: TGCGCCAGCAGCCGAGAACCGGCTTTGGTTGGACAGCCCCAGCATTTT; CDR3: CASSREPALVGQPQHF
J: TRBJ2-7; V: TRBV27; D: .; size: .; DNA: TGTGCCAGCAGTTTAGGCTCGTCGACGTCAGCCTACGAGCAGTACTTC; CDR3: CASSLGSSTSAYEQYF
J: TRBJ2-7; V: TRBV11-2; D: .; size: .; DNA: TGTGCCAGCAGCTTAACCCTCGGGGCAGGGGACTTATACGAGCAGTACTTC; CDR3: CASSLTLGAGDLYEQYF
J: TRBJ1-1; V: TRBV5-1; D: .; size: .; DNA: TGCGCCAGCAGGTCCGGGACCCTCATACCGAACACTGAAGCTTTCTTT; CDR3: CASRSGTLIPNTEAFF
J: TRBJ2-7; V: TRBV2; D: .; size: .; DNA: TGTGCCAGCAGTGAAGTACTAGTGATGTCTTACGAGCAGTACTTC; CDR3: CASSEVLVMSYEQYF
J: TRBJ2-3; V: TRBV2; D: .; size: .; DNA: TGTGCCAGCAGTGACCCAAGCCGCAGAATTGCGCAGTATTTT; CDR3: CASSDPSRRIAQYF
J: TRBJ1-2; V: TRBV15; D: TRBD1; size: .; DNA: TGTGCCACCAGCAGGGGACAGGCGAGCTATGGCTACACCTTC; CDR3: CATSRGQASYGYTF
J: TRBJ2-7; V: TRBV5-4; D: TRBD2; size: .; DNA: TGTGCCAGCAGCTTGAGACGCGGGAGGCCGACCTACGAGCAGTACTTC; CDR3: CASSLRRGRPTYEQYF
J: TRBJ2-4; V: TRBV6-5; D: TRBD2; size: .; DNA: TGTGCCAGCAGTTCCTCGGGGGGGATAAACATTCAGTACTTC; CDR3: CASSSSGGINIQYF
J: TRBJ2-7; V: TRBV19; D: .; size: .; DNA: TGTGCCAGTAGTATCAGTCTGGAGGGCTCCTACGAGCAGTACTTC; CDR3: CASSISLEGSYEQYF
J: TRBJ2-2; V: TRBV19; D: .; size: once; DNA: TGTGCCAGTAGTATCCGGATAGTTGGTACCGGGGAGCTGTTTTTT; CDR3: CASSIRIVGTGELFF
J: TRBJ2-6; V: TRBV6-5; D: .; size: .; DNA: TGTGCCAGCAGTTACCTCGGTAGGGCCGGGGCCAACGTCCTGACTTTC; CDR3: CASSYLGRAGANVLTF
J: TRBJ2-5; V: TRBV7-9; D: .; size: .; DNA: TGTGCCAGCAGCCCCTCTCTGAGTAACCAAGAGACCCAGTACTTC; CDR3: CASSPSLSNQETQYF
J: TRBJ1-5; V: TRBV28; D: .; size: .; DNA: TGTGCCAGCAGTGCATCGCATCAGCCCCAGCATTTT; CDR3: CASSASHQPQHF